Listed below are T cell receptor beta chains from one sample, sequenced in a study of response to subunit inactivated influenza vaccine. TCRdb re-analysed the RT-PCR reads in MiXCR, keeping a single row per CDR3 protein. The table shows hundreds of thousands of distinct CDR3 sequences, with around 13% occurring only once. Source: PBMCs from blood, taken approximately 15 days before vaccination. These receptors were obtained from a man aged 50-60 years who received an inactivated influenza vaccine. CDR3s include the opening cysteine and the closing phenylalanine or tryptophan. A D gene is named only where the DNA matches it firmly. Size is stated for part of the rows, as once, few or many counts, or as a class when the clone is expanded.

D: .; V: TRBV6-5; J: TRBJ1-1; size: .; CDR3: CASSYSLTGGEAFF; DNA: TGTGCCAGCAGTTACTCCTTGACAGGTGGGGAAGCTTTCTTT
D: .; V: TRBV24-1; J: TRBJ1-5; size: .; CDR3: CATSDSRQINQPQHF; DNA: TGTGCCACCAGTGATTCACGACAAATCAATCAGCCCCAGCATTTT
D: TRBD2; V: TRBV12-3/TRBV12-4; J: TRBJ2-1; size: few; CDR3: CASSQRGPGNEQFF; DNA: TGTGCCAGCAGTCAGCGGGGGCCGGGCAATGAGCAGTTCTTC
D: .; V: TRBV29-1; J: TRBJ2-7; size: .; CDR3: CSSWTAGEQYF; DNA: TGCAGCTCCTGGACAGCCGGCGAGCAGTACTTC
D: TRBD1; V: TRBV18; J: TRBJ2-4; size: many; CDR3: CASSPPAGGNIQYF; DNA: TGTGCCAGCTCACCACCCGCAGGGGGAAACATTCAGTACTTC
D: .; V: TRBV7-8; J: TRBJ2-7; size: few; CDR3: CASSPGVRAYEQYF; DNA: TGTGCCAGCAGCCCCGGAGTTAGGGCCTACGAGCAGTACTTC
D: .; V: TRBV4-2; J: TRBJ2-4; size: .; CDR3: CASSQEPLTKDIQYF; DNA: TGTGCCAGCAGCCAAGAGCCGCTCACAAAGGACATTCAGTACTTC
D: .; V: TRBV5-1; J: TRBJ1-2; size: few; CDR3: CASREQGLDYGYTF; DNA: TGCGCCAGCAGAGAACAGGGCTTGGACTATGGCTACACCTTC
D: .; V: TRBV10-3; J: TRBJ2-7; size: .; CDR3: CAISGSDTSYEQYF; DNA: TGTGCCATCAGTGGTTCCGACACATCCTACGAGCAGTACTTC
D: .; V: TRBV21-1; J: TRBJ2-3; size: few; CDR3: CASSKDPRTGSADTQYF; DNA: TGTGCCAGCAGCAAAGACCCTAGGACAGGGTCAGCAGATACGCAGTATTTT
D: TRBD1; V: TRBV6-5; J: TRBJ1-1; size: many; CDR3: CASSYWTGEKNTEAFF; DNA: TGTGCCAGCAGTTACTGGACAGGGGAAAAGAACACTGAAGCTTTCTTT
D: .; V: TRBV18; J: TRBJ2-7; size: .; CDR3: CASSSTVTYEQYF; DNA: TGTGCCAGCTCATCAACTGTGACCTACGAGCAGTACTTC
D: .; V: TRBV27; J: TRBJ2-6; size: few; CDR3: CASSFLGYSGANVLTF; DNA: TGTGCCAGCAGTTTTTTGGGTTACTCTGGGGCCAACGTCCTGACTTTC
D: .; V: TRBV4-1; J: TRBJ2-7; size: .; CDR3: CASSLGLGSDGSYEQYF; DNA: TGCGCCAGCAGCCTAGGACTTGGTAGCGACGGCTCCTACGAGCAGTACTTC
D: .; V: TRBV27; J: TRBJ1-2; size: few; CDR3: CASRPEGWGYGYTF; DNA: TGTGCCAGCAGACCTGAAGGGTGGGGCTATGGCTACACCTTC
D: TRBD1; V: TRBV14; J: TRBJ1-6; size: .; CDR3: CASSQSHGTGLHF; DNA: TGTGCCAGCAGCCAATCTCACGGGACAGGTCTCCACTTT
D: TRBD2; V: TRBV4-2; J: TRBJ2-3; size: .; CDR3: CASSPRGGDLSDTQYF; DNA: TGTGCCAGCAGCCCCCGGGGGGGCGATCTTTCAGATACGCAGTATTTT
D: .; V: TRBV7-9; J: TRBJ2-5; size: .; CDR3: CASSSSPAWETQYF; DNA: TGTGCCAGCAGCTCGTCCCCCGCTTGGGAAACCCAGTACTTC
D: .; V: TRBV20-1; J: TRBJ2-2; size: .; CDR3: CSARATGPSGELFF; DNA: TGCAGTGCTAGAGCGACGGGGCCATCCGGGGAGCTGTTTTTT
D: TRBD1; V: TRBV9; J: TRBJ2-7; size: few; CDR3: CASSVSPTGGYEQYF; DNA: TGTGCCAGCAGCGTATCCCCAACAGGGGGCTACGAGCAGTACTTC
D: .; V: TRBV12-3/TRBV12-4; J: TRBJ1-6; size: .; CDR3: CASRSGTPYNSPLHF; DNA: TGTGCCAGCAGGTCCGGGACACCTTATAATTCACCCCTCCACTTT
D: .; V: TRBV4-2; J: TRBJ1-5; size: .; CDR3: CASSQDVTRDQPQHF; DNA: TGTGCCAGCAGCCAAGATGTCACCCGGGACCAGCCCCAGCATTTT
D: TRBD2; V: TRBV30; J: TRBJ2-1; size: .; CDR3: CARNSGRVNEQFF; DNA: TGTGCCCGAAATAGCGGGAGAGTCAATGAGCAGTTCTTC
D: TRBD2; V: TRBV10-3; J: TRBJ2-1; size: .; CDR3: CAISSTRGGSNEQFF; DNA: TGTGCCATCAGTTCGACTCGCGGGGGGTCTAATGAGCAGTTCTTC
D: .; V: TRBV5-5; J: TRBJ2-3; size: many; CDR3: CASSLGWGTDTQYF; DNA: TGTGCCAGCAGCTTGGGTTGGGGGACAGATACGCAGTATTTT
D: .; V: TRBV5-6; J: TRBJ2-2; size: many; CDR3: CASSSWTLDTGELFF; DNA: TGTGCCAGCAGCTCGTGGACTCTAGACACCGGGGAGCTGTTTTTT
D: TRBD1; V: TRBV19; J: TRBJ1-6; size: .; CDR3: CASSTRDSYNSPLHF; DNA: TGTGCCAGTAGTACCCGGGACAGCTATAATTCACCCCTCCACTTT
D: .; V: TRBV24-1; J: TRBJ2-3; size: .; CDR3: CATSDYGVAGDTQYF; DNA: TGTGCCACCAGTGATTACGGGGTCGCGGGAGATACGCAGTATTTT
D: .; V: TRBV20-1; J: TRBJ2-5; size: .; CDR3: CSARRGGDQETQYF; DNA: TGCAGTGCTAGGAGGGGGGGGGACCAAGAGACCCAGTACTTC
D: .; V: TRBV6-1; J: TRBJ2-2; size: few; CDR3: CASTEPNTGELFF; DNA: TGTGCCAGCACGGAGCCGAACACCGGGGAGCTGTTTTTT
D: .; V: TRBV6-1; J: TRBJ2-4; size: few; CDR3: CASSESTSVLERYF; DNA: TGTGCCAGCAGTGAGAGTACTTCCGTTTTAGAGCGGTACTTC
D: .; V: TRBV6-2/TRBV6-3; J: TRBJ2-7; size: many; CDR3: CASSYFYEQYF; DNA: TGTGCCAGCAGTTACTTCTACGAGCAGTACTTC
D: TRBD1; V: TRBV28; J: TRBJ2-7; size: .; CDR3: CASFTGGGTWDF; DNA: TGTGCCAGCTTTACAGGGGGCGGAACGTGGGACTTC
D: TRBD2; V: TRBV28; J: TRBJ2-7; size: few; CDR3: CASSNPGLASYEQYF; DNA: TGTGCCAGCAGTAATCCGGGACTAGCCTCCTACGAGCAGTACTTC
D: TRBD1; V: TRBV5-6; J: TRBJ2-7; size: .; CDR3: CASKQGIGLAEQYF; DNA: TGTGCCAGCAAACAGGGGATTGGATTAGCCGAGCAGTACTTC
D: .; V: TRBV12-3/TRBV12-4; J: TRBJ2-1; size: .; CDR3: CASSLAISVGYEQFF; DNA: TGTGCCAGCAGTTTAGCGATTAGCGTGGGGTATGAGCAGTTCTTC
D: TRBD2; V: TRBV4-2; J: TRBJ2-7; size: .; CDR3: CASSQASSGGYEQYF; DNA: TGTGCCAGCAGCCAAGCTTCTAGCGGGGGCTACGAGCAGTACTTC
D: TRBD2; V: TRBV11-2; J: TRBJ2-3; size: .; CDR3: CASSSPGLAGLSADTQYF; DNA: TGTGCCAGCAGCTCCCCGGGACTAGCGGGACTTAGCGCAGATACGCAGTATTTT
D: TRBD2; V: TRBV4-2; J: TRBJ2-2; size: .; CDR3: CASRIGTSGNTGELFF; DNA: TGTGCCAGTCGTATAGGGACTAGCGGGAACACCGGGGAGCTGTTTTTT
D: .; V: TRBV2; J: TRBJ2-3; size: .; CDR3: CASSELRTVNTQYF; DNA: TGTGCCAGCAGTGAACTTCGGACAGTTAATACGCAGTATTTT
D: TRBD1; V: TRBV2; J: TRBJ1-4; size: many; CDR3: CASSVNRGLEEKLFF; DNA: TGTGCCAGCAGTGTTAACAGGGGGCTAGAAGAAAAACTGTTTTTT
D: TRBD2; V: TRBV4-3; J: TRBJ2-1; size: few; CDR3: CASSQDMRLAGHEQFF; DNA: TGCGCCAGCAGCCAAGATATGAGACTAGCGGGTCATGAGCAGTTCTTC
D: .; V: TRBV7-2; J: TRBJ2-3; size: few; CDR3: CASTFVGSLRTDTQYF; DNA: TGTGCCAGCACCTTCGTGGGGTCACTCCGCACAGATACGCAGTATTTT
D: .; V: TRBV4-3; J: TRBJ2-1; size: many; CDR3: CASSQDPRRVRYNEQFF; DNA: TGCGCCAGCAGCCAAGATCCTCGAAGGGTGAGATACAATGAGCAGTTCTTC
D: .; V: TRBV3-1; J: TRBJ2-7; size: .; CDR3: CASSQGGQVYEQYF; DNA: TGTGCCAGCAGCCAAGGTGGCCAGGTTTACGAGCAGTACTTC
D: .; V: TRBV2; J: TRBJ2-7; size: .; CDR3: CASSVSREISYEQYF; DNA: TGTGCCAGCAGTGTTAGTAGGGAAATTTCCTACGAGCAGTACTTC
D: .; V: TRBV6-2/TRBV6-3; J: TRBJ2-5; size: .; CDR3: CASSRSGSHRWTQYF; DNA: TGTGCCAGCAGTCGATCCGGGTCCCATCGGTGGACCCAGTACTTC
D: .; V: TRBV4-3; J: TRBJ2-7; size: few; CDR3: CASSQDLGSTREQYF; DNA: TGCGCCAGCAGCCAAGATCTTGGGAGTACTCGCGAGCAGTACTTC
D: .; V: TRBV19; J: TRBJ2-2; size: .; CDR3: CASRDPLYTGELFF; DNA: TGTGCCAGTAGGGACCCTCTCTACACCGGGGAGCTGTTTTTT
D: .; V: TRBV7-3; J: TRBJ2-1; size: few; CDR3: CASSLTWRGSYNEQFF; DNA: TGTGCCAGCAGCTTAACGTGGAGAGGATCCTACAATGAGCAGTTCTTC
D: TRBD1; V: TRBV18; J: TRBJ1-1; size: many; CDR3: CASSTTGVTEAFF; DNA: TGTGCCAGCTCAACTACAGGGGTGACTGAAGCTTTCTTT
D: .; V: TRBV25-1; J: TRBJ2-1; size: many; CDR3: CASTSTGGSYNEQFF; DNA: TGTGCCAGCACCTCCACTGGGGGTTCCTACAATGAGCAGTTCTTC
D: TRBD1; V: TRBV5-1; J: TRBJ2-6; size: .; CDR3: CASSYAPGQGAPESGANVLTF; DNA: TGCGCCAGCAGCTACGCACCGGGACAGGGGGCGCCTGAGAGTGGGGCCAACGTCCTGACTTTC
D: .; V: TRBV6-2/TRBV6-3; J: TRBJ2-3; size: few; CDR3: CASSQDRIADTQYF; DNA: TGTGCCAGCAGCCAAGACAGGATCGCAGATACGCAGTATTTT
D: TRBD1; V: TRBV5-6; J: TRBJ1-2; size: few; CDR3: CASSSETGTIYYGYTF; DNA: TGTGCCAGCAGCTCGGAGACAGGGACTATCTACTATGGCTACACCTTC
D: .; V: TRBV20-1; J: TRBJ2-1; size: .; CDR3: CSATPFRGTSYNEQFF; DNA: TGCAGTGCTACCCCATTTCGGGGGACCTCCTACAATGAGCAGTTCTTC
D: .; V: TRBV4-1; J: TRBJ1-1; size: few; CDR3: CASSPSPWVTEAFF; DNA: TGCGCCAGCAGCCCCTCGCCGTGGGTCACTGAAGCTTTCTTT